This T cell receptor beta chain is drawn from a study of blood T cell repertoires in COVID-19. The wider study: COVID-19 samples, acute and convalescent, were from the United States, Italy and Spain.

This CDR3 has 16 residues. Per the germline V gene, CDR1 is SGHTA and CDR2 is FQGNSA. V lost 5 bases and J lost 1, with 17 bases in between. As processed by the authors: Reference gene primer amplification in the assay estimated nucleated cell counts. TCRdb's copy holds only in-frame clones and misses some; the assay was immunoSEQ multiplex PCR. V and J calls and clone size are as listed in that table; D and trimming were resolved from the DNA. In the table there are fewer than 65,000 clones, around four fifths of which are singletons. The source material was peripheral blood. The chain carries TRBV7-2 and TRBJ1-1, with D perhaps matching TRBD1 (6 bases). The sequence was collected from a human donor in a cohort sampled during active COVID-19. The CDR3 is CASSPWGGLSNTEAFF. CDR3 sequence (DNA): TGTGCCAGCAGCCCCTGGGGGGGGCTTTCGAACACTGAAGCTTTCTTT.